These T cell receptor beta chains were read from a single sample in a study of OX40 agonist ivuxolimab in advanced cancers. Assay used: immunoSEQ multiplex PCR; TCRdb lists only in-frame clones, some missing. Here the sample spans around 72,000 clones, 85% to 90% being singletons. This specimen was CD4+ or CD8+ T cells sorted from blood, taken in a trial of the OX40 agonist ivuxolimab. The receptors stem from an adult with an advanced solid tumor such as melanoma, head and neck, liver or kidney cancer. Each CDR3 is given with its conserved first and last residue. D genes are given only for firm matches. Clone size appears in some rows only: once, few, many, or a class for an expanded clone.

V,size,length,D,J,CDR3,DNA
TRBV5-1,NA,14,TRBD1,TRBJ1-1,CASSHGTGNTEAFF,TGCGCCAGCAGCCACGGGACAGGGAACACTGAAGCTTTCTTT
TRBV5-4,NA,16,TRBD1,TRBJ1-1,CASSPGPGTGVDEAFF,TGTGCCAGCAGCCCGGGTCCGGGGACAGGGGTGGATGAAGCTTTCTTT
TRBV9,NA,13,NA,TRBJ1-5,CASSGDWDQPQHF,TGTGCCAGCAGCGGGGACTGGGATCAGCCCCAGCATTTT
TRBV5-1,NA,16,NA,TRBJ2-6,CASSSVLASGANVLTF,TGCGCCAGCAGCTCCGTTTTGGCCTCTGGGGCCAACGTCCTGACTTTC
TRBV2,NA,15,TRBD1,TRBJ2-3,CASSEGTGTTDTQYF,TGTGCCAGCAGCGAGGGGACAGGGACCACAGATACGCAGTATTTT
TRBV28,NA,15,TRBD1,TRBJ1-2,CASSPGTGFNYGYTF,TGTGCCAGCAGCCCCGGGACAGGGTTTAACTATGGCTACACCTTC
TRBV25-1,NA,14,TRBD1,TRBJ1-1,CASSGGQVNTEAFF,TGTGCCAGCAGTGGGGGACAGGTGAACACTGAAGCTTTCTTT
TRBV18,NA,19,NA,TRBJ2-7,CASSPRGAASASRAYEQYF,TGTGCCAGCTCACCACGGGGGGCCGCGTCGGCAAGTCGCGCCTACGAGCAGTACTTC
TRBV19,NA,14,NA,TRBJ2-1,CASIPGAHGNEQFF,TGTGCCAGTATCCCTGGCGCCCATGGCAATGAGCAGTTCTTC
TRBV5-4,NA,15,NA,TRBJ1-1,CASSFTSARNTEAFF,TGTGCCAGCAGCTTCACGTCGGCGCGAAACACTGAAGCTTTCTTT
TRBV2,NA,12,NA,TRBJ2-7,CASGLGLYEQYF,TGTGCCAGCGGACTTGGACTCTACGAGCAGTACTTC
TRBV6-6,NA,13,NA,TRBJ1-1,CASSGPLNTEAFF,TGTGCCAGCAGCGGACCGTTGAACACTGAAGCTTTCTTT
TRBV6-6,NA,14,NA,TRBJ1-5,CASSYSQVSEAQHF,TGTGCCAGCAGTTACTCACAGGTCTCAGAGGCCCAGCATTTT
TRBV14,NA,19,TRBD1,TRBJ2-7,CASRPPGTGEPKPTYEQYF,TGTGCCAGCAGACCCCCCGGGACAGGTGAACCCAAACCAACCTACGAGCAGTACTTC
TRBV11-1,NA,12,NA,TRBJ2-1,CASSSERNEQFF,TGTGCCAGCAGCTCAGAGCGGAATGAGCAGTTCTTC
TRBV19,NA,16,TRBD1,TRBJ1-2,CASSSGGQALNYGYTF,TGTGCCAGTAGTAGCGGCGGACAGGCCCTAAACTATGGCTACACCTTC
TRBV15,NA,16,TRBD2,TRBJ2-1,CATSREGLAGGSRQFF,TGTGCCACCAGCAGAGAAGGACTAGCGGGAGGGAGTAGGCAGTTCTTC
TRBV19,once,14,NA,TRBJ2-2,CASSIGTGVGELFF,TGTGCCAGTAGTATAGGGACGGGGGTCGGGGAGCTGTTTTTT
TRBV7-2,NA,16,TRBD2,TRBJ2-7,CASSLVLAGGLYEQYF,TGTGCCAGCAGCTTAGTACTAGCGGGGGGGCTCTACGAGCAGTACTTC
TRBV9,NA,15,TRBD1,TRBJ1-5,CASSVTGQGSQPQHF,TGTGCCAGCAGCGTAACGGGACAGGGAAGTCAGCCCCAGCATTTT
TRBV6-1,NA,13,NA,TRBJ2-1,CASTGWAYNEQFF,TGTGCCAGCACGGGTTGGGCCTACAATGAGCAGTTCTTC
TRBV5-5,NA,13,NA,TRBJ2-2,CASTTPQGGELFF,TGTGCCAGCACTACCCCACAGGGAGGGGAGCTGTTTTTT
TRBV5-4,NA,15,TRBD1,TRBJ2-2,CASSPDRFNTGELFF,TGTGCCAGCAGCCCGGACAGGTTTAACACCGGGGAGCTGTTTTTT
TRBV2,NA,14,TRBD1,TRBJ2-5,CASSLDREVETQYF,TGTGCCAGCAGCCTGGACAGGGAGGTTGAGACCCAGTACTTC
TRBV19,NA,16,NA,TRBJ1-1,CASSIVIGAGVTEAFF,TGTGCCAGTAGTATAGTGATAGGCGCTGGGGTCACTGAAGCTTTCTTT
TRBV2,NA,12,NA,TRBJ2-1,CASSEVKGEQFF,TGTGCCAGCAGTGAGGTTAAGGGTGAGCAGTTCTTC
TRBV19,NA,14,TRBD2,TRBJ2-7,CASSTGGPSYEQYF,TGTGCCAGTAGCACGGGAGGCCCTTCCTACGAGCAGTACTTC
TRBV11-2,once,17,NA,TRBJ2-1,CASSLDLGAGSYNEQFF,TGTGCCAGCAGCTTAGATTTGGGGGCGGGCTCCTACAATGAGCAGTTCTTC
TRBV4-1,NA,14,TRBD1,TRBJ1-2,CASSQVRDRVGYTF,TGCGCCAGCAGCCAAGTCCGGGACAGGGTTGGCTACACCTTC
TRBV7-8,NA,15,NA,TRBJ1-1,CASSWYLGDDTEAFF,TGTGCCAGCAGCTGGTATCTGGGGGATGACACTGAAGCTTTCTTT
TRBV2,NA,14,NA,TRBJ2-2,CASKPGPHTGELFF,TGTGCCAGCAAGCCCGGGCCCCACACCGGGGAGCTGTTTTTT
TRBV5-6,NA,13,NA,TRBJ2-7,CASVPRGSYEQYF,TGTGCCAGCGTCCCGCGGGGCTCCTACGAGCAGTACTTC
TRBV19,NA,14,NA,TRBJ1-5,CASSIEEGRQPQHF,TGTGCCAGTAGTATAGAGGAAGGTCGGCAGCCCCAGCATTTT
TRBV6-5,NA,13,NA,TRBJ1-2,CASSPTGLYGYTF,TGTGCCAGCAGCCCAACAGGGCTCTATGGCTACACCTTC
TRBV6-5,NA,15,NA,TRBJ1-3,CASSYSRGSGNTIYF,TGTGCCAGCAGTTACTCCAGGGGCTCTGGAAACACCATATATTTT
TRBV5-6,NA,14,NA,TRBJ2-1,CASSLSGRPNEQFF,TGTGCCAGCAGCCTATCTGGACGTCCCAATGAGCAGTTCTTC
TRBV5-1,NA,12,NA,TRBJ1-4,CASSLSGGKLFF,TGCGCCAGCAGCTTAAGCGGAGGTAAACTGTTTTTT
TRBV2,few,15,NA,TRBJ1-5,CASSDPRGSNQPQHF,TGTGCCAGCAGTGACCCCAGGGGCAGCAATCAGCCCCAGCATTTT
TRBV27,NA,13,NA,TRBJ2-5,CASSTTGRRDRYF,TGTGCCAGCAGTACTACTGGGAGGAGGGACCGGTACTTC
TRBV28,NA,12,NA,TRBJ2-2,CASTRQAGELFF,TGTGCCAGCACCAGACAGGCCGGGGAGCTGTTTTTT